The clone carrying this T cell receptor (beta chain) turned up a few times. What it recognizes is unknown. The data originate from a study of T cell responses to AZD1222 COVID-19 vaccine. Per germline, CDR1 SGHTA and CDR2 FQGNSA. The CDR3 loop spans 16 amino acids. The junction had 7 bases not matched to a gene; V was cut back by 5 bases and J by 4 bases. Generated by immunoSEQ multiplex PCR, the TCRdb table keeps only in-frame clones and is missing some. The top ten clones hold over 8.5% of a sample with about 120,000 clones, approximately 90% of them seen once. Study-wide points: Across the whole spike, CD4 TCRs peaked at regions 160-218 and 743-854. Spike-specific TCR breadth and depth rose after two AZD1222 doses. Most donors were white British, females outnumbered males, and clonal diversity was possibly underestimated. Every sample of the repertoires postdated the peak T cell response.

V and J are TRBV7-2 and TRBJ2-7; the match to TRBD2 covers 14 bases. Sequenced material: peripheral blood, taken on day 0 of MenACWY control vaccination. This TCR came from an adult in good health. DNA of the CDR3: TGTGCCAGCAGCGTGACTAGCGGGAGGGCCCCGTACGAGCAGTACTTC. Its translation is CASSVTSGRAPYEQYF.